The clone carrying this TCR beta chain was picked up many times. Its antigen is unidentified. It was with unique molecular identifiers that the TCRbeta library was prepared. TCRdb processed the PCR reads anew with MiXCR; each CDR3 protein has one entry. The sample consists of hundreds of thousands of distinct CDR3 sequences, roughly a tenth of them appearing once. Germline V gives CDR1 SQVTM, CDR2 ANQGSEA. CDR3 length equals 12 residues. Trimming stripped 5 bases from V and 4 bases from J, with 11 bases between. This entry belongs to a study of T-cell reconstitution after alpha-beta-depleted transplantation in children. Overall study findings and caveats: One year post-transplant, T-cell counts and diversity were largely derived from T cells produced anew. Expanded graft clones numbering several hundred reportedly gave rise to alpha-beta T cells about two months after transplant.

Sequencing used PBMCs, obtained before TCRalphabeta/CD19-depleted stem cell transplant. V and J are TRBV29-1 and TRBJ1-2; D gene ambiguous. The sequence was obtained from a child aged 2-15 years with inherited bone marrow failure, due to receive a stem cell transplant. The CDR3 loop is CSVRAVSYGYTF. The CDR3 bases are TGCAGCGTTCGGGCAGTCAGCTATGGCTACACCTTC.